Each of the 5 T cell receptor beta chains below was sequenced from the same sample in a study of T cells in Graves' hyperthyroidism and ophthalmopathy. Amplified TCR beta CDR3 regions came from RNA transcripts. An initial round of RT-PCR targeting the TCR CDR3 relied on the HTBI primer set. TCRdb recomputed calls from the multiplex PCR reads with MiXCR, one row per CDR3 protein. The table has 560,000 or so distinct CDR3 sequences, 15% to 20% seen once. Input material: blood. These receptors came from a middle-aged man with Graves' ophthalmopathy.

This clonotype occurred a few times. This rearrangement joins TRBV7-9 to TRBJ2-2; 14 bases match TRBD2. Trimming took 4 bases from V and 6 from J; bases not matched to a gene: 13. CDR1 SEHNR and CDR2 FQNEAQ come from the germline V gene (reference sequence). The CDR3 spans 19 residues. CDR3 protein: CASSSSTSGRAPLAGELFF. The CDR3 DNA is TGTGCCAGCAGCTCCTCGACTAGCGGGAGGGCCCCTCTAGCCGGGGAGCTGTTTTTT.

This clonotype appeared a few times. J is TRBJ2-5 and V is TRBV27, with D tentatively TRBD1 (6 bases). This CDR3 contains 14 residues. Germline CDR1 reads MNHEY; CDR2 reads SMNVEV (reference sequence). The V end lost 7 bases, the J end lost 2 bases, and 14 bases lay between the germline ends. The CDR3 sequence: CASKRYRAQETQYF. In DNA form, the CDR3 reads TGTGCCAGCAAGAGATACAGGGCTCAAGAGACCCAGTACTTC.

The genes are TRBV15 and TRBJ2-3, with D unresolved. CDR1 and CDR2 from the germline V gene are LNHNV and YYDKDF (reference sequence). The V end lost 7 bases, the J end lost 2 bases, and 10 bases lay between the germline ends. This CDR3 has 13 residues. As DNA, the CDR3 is TGTGCCACCAAACAACCCCCCACAGATACGCAGTATTTT. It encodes CATKQPPTDTQYF.

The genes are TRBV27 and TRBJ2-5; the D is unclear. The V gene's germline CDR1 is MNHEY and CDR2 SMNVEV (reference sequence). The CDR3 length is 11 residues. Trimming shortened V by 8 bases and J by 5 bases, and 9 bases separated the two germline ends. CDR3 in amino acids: CASGTFETQYF. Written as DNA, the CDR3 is TGTGCCAGCGGTACATTCGAGACCCAGTACTTC.

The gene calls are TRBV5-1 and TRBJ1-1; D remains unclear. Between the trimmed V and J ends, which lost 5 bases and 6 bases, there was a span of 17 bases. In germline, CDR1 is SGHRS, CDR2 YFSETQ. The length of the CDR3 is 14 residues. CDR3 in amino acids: CASSRPADFSEAFF. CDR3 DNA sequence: TGCGCCAGCAGTAGACCAGCGGACTTCTCTGAAGCTTTCTTT.